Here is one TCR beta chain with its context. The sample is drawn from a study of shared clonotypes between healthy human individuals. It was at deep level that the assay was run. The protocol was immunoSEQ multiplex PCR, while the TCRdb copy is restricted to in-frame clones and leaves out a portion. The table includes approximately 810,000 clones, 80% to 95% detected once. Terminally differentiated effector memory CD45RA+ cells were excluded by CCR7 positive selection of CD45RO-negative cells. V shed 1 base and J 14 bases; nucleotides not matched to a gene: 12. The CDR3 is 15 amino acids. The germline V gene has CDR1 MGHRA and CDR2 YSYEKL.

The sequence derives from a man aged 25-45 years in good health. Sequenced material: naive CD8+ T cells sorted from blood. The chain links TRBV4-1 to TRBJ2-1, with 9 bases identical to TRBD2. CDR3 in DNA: TGCGCCAGCAGCCAAGTTGGCGGGAGGGAGCGCCGAGAGTTCTTC. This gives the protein CASSQVGGRERREFF.